This T cell receptor beta chain comes out of a study of T-cell reconstitution after alpha-beta-depleted transplantation in children. Library preparation (for TCRbeta) was performed with unique molecular identifiers. TCRdb passed the PCR reads through MiXCR, listing each CDR3 protein once. This table has more than 500,000 distinct CDR3 sequences, 9.5% to 12% appearing once. Looked up from germline, CDR1 is SGHAT and CDR2 is FQNNGV. This CDR3 contains 16 residues. V trimming: 4 bases; J trimming: 5 bases; junction bases outside the gene matches: 11. This clonotype showed up many times. As yet, its antigen is unknown. Findings and caveats of the study: After one year, T-cell counts and TCRbeta diversity mostly came from new T cells. Surviving recipient T cells and thymic progenitors underlay high day-60 TCRbeta diversity in some patients.

The TCR originated in a female patient aged 2-15 years who had a stem cell transplant for aplastic anemia, so the T cells may come from the graft donor. The V and J genes are TRBV11-2 and TRBJ2-1; 7 bases are shared with TRBD2. The sequences come from PBMCs, mostly from graft donor cells, collected 180 days after TCRalphabeta/CD19-depleted stem cell transplant. CDR3 nucleotides: TGTGCCAGCAGCTCCCTCCGACTAGCAGGGAACAATGAGCAGTTCTTC. It is translated as CASSSLRLAGNNEQFF.